Listed below are T cell receptor beta chains from one sample, sequenced in a study of breast tumors, draining lymph nodes, adjacent tissues. Each CDR3 protein gets one entry after TCRdb re-called the multiplex PCR reads with MiXCR. The sample has 70,000 to 85,000 distinct CDR3 sequences; about 21% are singletons. The sample taken for sequencing was axillary lymph node tissue. The receptors shown here come from a female donor with breast cancer. Some clones in this sample may be carry-over from other donors' samples. The CDR3 runs from the conserved cysteine through the conserved F or W. The order of the fields is clone size, V gene, D gene, J gene, CDR3 DNA, CDR3 protein. D genes are given only for firm matches. Expanded clones are given a class, and other clones once, few, many or no size at all.

abundance: many; v_gene: TRBV2; d_gene: NA; j_gene: TRBJ2-5; CDR3nt: TGTGCCAGCTGCCGGGACACTAACACAGAGACCCAGTACTTC; CDR3aa: CASCRDTNTETQYF
abundance: many; v_gene: TRBV3-1; d_gene: TRBD2; j_gene: TRBJ2-7; CDR3nt: TGTGCCAGCAGCCTAATAGCGGGAGCGAGCGAGCAGTACTTC; CDR3aa: CASSLIAGASEQYF
abundance: NA; v_gene: TRBV2; d_gene: TRBD1; j_gene: TRBJ2-1; CDR3nt: TGTGCCAGCGGGACAGATTCCTGCAATGAGCAGTTCTTC; CDR3aa: CASGTDSCNEQFF
abundance: NA; v_gene: TRBV4-3; d_gene: NA; j_gene: TRBJ2-5; CDR3nt: TGCGCCAGCAGCCCAGGCCGACCAGCGCTCGGGGGGACCCAGTACTTC; CDR3aa: CASSPGRPALGGTQYF
abundance: many; v_gene: TRBV20-1; d_gene: NA; j_gene: TRBJ1-6; CDR3nt: TGCAGTGCTAGGCTCCAGGGAGGATCACCCCTCCACTTT; CDR3aa: CSARLQGGSPLHF
abundance: many; v_gene: TRBV2; d_gene: TRBD2; j_gene: TRBJ2-1; CDR3nt: TGTGCCAGCAGTGAACTAGCGGGACGTAGAACCTACAATGAGCAGTTCTTC; CDR3aa: CASSELAGRRTYNEQFF
abundance: many; v_gene: TRBV19; d_gene: NA; j_gene: TRBJ1-5; CDR3nt: TGTGCCAGTAGTATCGCCGGCGGGAATCAGCCCCAGCATTTT; CDR3aa: CASSIAGGNQPQHF
abundance: many; v_gene: TRBV5-1; d_gene: TRBD2; j_gene: TRBJ2-3; CDR3nt: TGCGCCAGCAGCTTCGGTAGCGGGAGTATGGGCACAGATACGCAGTATTTT; CDR3aa: CASSFGSGSMGTDTQYF
abundance: many; v_gene: TRBV9; d_gene: TRBD2; j_gene: TRBJ2-1; CDR3nt: TGTGCCAGCAGCTTGGGGGGGGCTAGCGGGACCCATGAGCAGTTCTTC; CDR3aa: CASSLGGASGTHEQFF
abundance: many; v_gene: TRBV12-3/TRBV12-4; d_gene: NA; j_gene: TRBJ2-6; CDR3nt: TGTGCCAGCCGACAGGTTCTCTCTGGGGCCAACGTCCTGACTTTC; CDR3aa: CASRQVLSGANVLTF
abundance: NA; v_gene: TRBV28; d_gene: TRBD2; j_gene: TRBJ2-1; CDR3nt: TGTGCCAGCAATTGGGGGGGTGCCTACAATGAGCAGTTCTTC; CDR3aa: CASNWGGAYNEQFF
abundance: many; v_gene: TRBV3-1; d_gene: NA; j_gene: TRBJ2-7; CDR3nt: TGTGCCAGCAGCCGCGAAAACTACGAGCAGTACTTC; CDR3aa: CASSRENYEQYF
abundance: many; v_gene: TRBV15; d_gene: NA; j_gene: TRBJ1-5; CDR3nt: TGTGCCACCAGCAGAGATGGTCAGTCCAATCAGCCCCAGCATTTT; CDR3aa: CATSRDGQSNQPQHF
abundance: many; v_gene: TRBV4-1; d_gene: TRBD2; j_gene: TRBJ2-1; CDR3nt: TGCGCCAGCAGCCACCTAGCGGCTAATGAGCAGTTCTTC; CDR3aa: CASSHLAANEQFF
abundance: many; v_gene: TRBV7-8; d_gene: TRBD1; j_gene: TRBJ1-4; CDR3nt: TGTGCCAGCAGCCAAGTTCCTCCGGGACAGGGTAATGAAAAACTGTTTTTT; CDR3aa: CASSQVPPGQGNEKLFF
abundance: many; v_gene: TRBV2; d_gene: NA; j_gene: TRBJ1-5; CDR3nt: TGTGCCAGCAGTGAATCCAATCAGCCCCAGCATTTT; CDR3aa: CASSESNQPQHF
abundance: NA; v_gene: TRBV28; d_gene: TRBD1; j_gene: TRBJ2-7; CDR3nt: TGTGCCAGCGGCCGTGCGCCGGGACAGGGCCACGAGCAGTACTTC; CDR3aa: CASGRAPGQGHEQYF
abundance: many; v_gene: TRBV6-1; d_gene: NA; j_gene: TRBJ2-7; CDR3nt: TGTGCCAGCAGTGAATACGGAGGGGACTTTTCCTACGAGCAGTACTTC; CDR3aa: CASSEYGGDFSYEQYF
abundance: many; v_gene: TRBV9; d_gene: NA; j_gene: TRBJ2-3; CDR3nt: TGTGCCAGCAGCGTTAAAGTAAGCACAGATACGCAGTATTTT; CDR3aa: CASSVKVSTDTQYF
abundance: NA; v_gene: TRBV27; d_gene: NA; j_gene: TRBJ2-5; CDR3nt: TGTGCCAGCTGCACGGGCGGGACCCAAGAGACCCAGTACTTC; CDR3aa: CASCTGGTQETQYF
abundance: many; v_gene: TRBV2; d_gene: NA; j_gene: TRBJ2-7; CDR3nt: TGTGCCATCGTTACAGGGTACGAGCAGTACTTC; CDR3aa: CAIVTGYEQYF
abundance: NA; v_gene: TRBV3-1; d_gene: NA; j_gene: TRBJ2-1; CDR3nt: TGTGCCAGCAGCTCCCGTAGCGGACGCAATGAGCAGTTCTTC; CDR3aa: CASSSRSGRNEQFF
abundance: NA; v_gene: TRBV28; d_gene: NA; j_gene: TRBJ1-2; CDR3nt: TGTGCCAGCCGAGGGGGGGGTCGAGCTAACTATGGCTACACCTTC; CDR3aa: CASRGGGRANYGYTF
abundance: many; v_gene: TRBV7-8; d_gene: TRBD1; j_gene: TRBJ2-3; CDR3nt: TGTGCCAGCAGCTTGGGGACAGGGGGCCCCGATACGCAGTATTTT; CDR3aa: CASSLGTGGPDTQYF
abundance: many; v_gene: TRBV5-1; d_gene: NA; j_gene: TRBJ2-1; CDR3nt: TGCGCCAGCAGCTTGGGGCAGGTCTACAATGAGCAGTTCTTC; CDR3aa: CASSLGQVYNEQFF
abundance: once; v_gene: TRBV29-1; d_gene: TRBD1; j_gene: TRBJ2-1; CDR3nt: TGCAGCGTAGGGGACAGGGACTACGATGGGCAGTTCTTC; CDR3aa: CSVGDRDYDGQFF
abundance: many; v_gene: TRBV11-3; d_gene: TRBD1; j_gene: TRBJ2-1; CDR3nt: TGTGCCAGCGGGACAGACTCCTACAATGAGCAGTTCTTC; CDR3aa: CASGTDSYNEQFF
abundance: NA; v_gene: TRBV4-2; d_gene: TRBD1; j_gene: TRBJ1-3; CDR3nt: TGTGCCAGCAGCCAATATACTCAGGGGGTTGGAAACACCATATATTTT; CDR3aa: CASSQYTQGVGNTIYF
abundance: once; v_gene: TRBV3-1; d_gene: TRBD2; j_gene: TRBJ2-3; CDR3nt: TGTGCCAGCAGCCAAGATGGGACTAGCGGGAGGGCCTCCACAGATACGCAGTATTTT; CDR3aa: CASSQDGTSGRASTDTQYF
abundance: many; v_gene: TRBV7-2; d_gene: NA; j_gene: TRBJ1-5; CDR3nt: TGTGCCAGCAGCTTAGTTGGGAATAGCAATCAGCCCCAGCATTTT; CDR3aa: CASSLVGNSNQPQHF
abundance: NA; v_gene: TRBV18; d_gene: NA; j_gene: TRBJ2-7; CDR3nt: TGTGCCAGCTCACCACCTAGCGCGGGACGGTACGAGCAGTACTTC; CDR3aa: CASSPPSAGRYEQYF
abundance: many; v_gene: TRBV20-1; d_gene: NA; j_gene: TRBJ2-7; CDR3nt: TGCAGTGCTAGTTCGGGGAGGTCCGGCGTGGAGCAGTACTTC; CDR3aa: CSASSGRSGVEQYF
abundance: many; v_gene: TRBV19; d_gene: NA; j_gene: TRBJ2-3; CDR3nt: TGTGCCAGTATTCCGACAGCAGGGGCCCTTTACACAGATACGCAGTATTTT; CDR3aa: CASIPTAGALYTDTQYF
abundance: many; v_gene: TRBV7-2; d_gene: NA; j_gene: TRBJ2-5; CDR3nt: TGTGCCAGCAGCTTCGGGGGCCGGGAGACCCAGTACTTC; CDR3aa: CASSFGGRETQYF
abundance: many; v_gene: TRBV5-1; d_gene: NA; j_gene: TRBJ1-2; CDR3nt: TGCGCCAGCAGTTCGGACGCGAGCTATGGCTACACCTTC; CDR3aa: CASSSDASYGYTF
abundance: NA; v_gene: TRBV6-1; d_gene: NA; j_gene: TRBJ1-4; CDR3nt: TGTGCCAGCAGTGAACAGGGGCTCCCCAGAAGAGGGGAAAAACTGTTTTTT; CDR3aa: CASSEQGLPRRGEKLFF
abundance: NA; v_gene: TRBV27; d_gene: TRBD1; j_gene: TRBJ2-7; CDR3nt: TGTGCCAGCAGTCCCTTAGACAGGGCTAACGAGCAGTACTTC; CDR3aa: CASSPLDRANEQYF
abundance: NA; v_gene: TRBV10-3; d_gene: NA; j_gene: TRBJ1-1; CDR3nt: TGTGCCTCGAGTGCCGAAAACACTGAAGCTTTCTTT; CDR3aa: CASSAENTEAFF
abundance: NA; v_gene: TRBV19; d_gene: TRBD2; j_gene: TRBJ2-5; CDR3nt: TGTGCCAGTAATGTAGGGCTAGCGGAAGAGACCCAGTACTTC; CDR3aa: CASNVGLAEETQYF
abundance: many; v_gene: TRBV6-4; d_gene: TRBD1; j_gene: TRBJ1-4; CDR3nt: TGTGCCAGCAAAACTCTCTACAGGGGGTACGAAAAACTGTTTTTT; CDR3aa: CASKTLYRGYEKLFF
abundance: many; v_gene: TRBV5-5; d_gene: NA; j_gene: TRBJ2-2; CDR3nt: TGTGCCAGCAGCTCATTAGTGTCCACCGGGGAGCTGTTTTTT; CDR3aa: CASSSLVSTGELFF
abundance: many; v_gene: TRBV5-4; d_gene: NA; j_gene: TRBJ1-5; CDR3nt: TGTGCCAGCAGCTTACAGGGCCCCAATCAGCCCCAGCATTTT; CDR3aa: CASSLQGPNQPQHF
abundance: many; v_gene: TRBV5-1; d_gene: TRBD2; j_gene: TRBJ2-7; CDR3nt: TGCGCCAGCAGCCCGGGGGGGACTAGCGGAGCCTACGAGCAGTACTTC; CDR3aa: CASSPGGTSGAYEQYF
abundance: NA; v_gene: TRBV3-1; d_gene: TRBD2; j_gene: TRBJ2-1; CDR3nt: TGTGCCAGCAGCCAAGAGGGGACCCGGCGGGAGAAGGGCAATGAGCAGTTCTTC; CDR3aa: CASSQEGTRREKGNEQFF
abundance: few; v_gene: TRBV27; d_gene: TRBD2; j_gene: TRBJ2-5; CDR3nt: TGTGCCAGCAGCCCCGGACTAGCGGGAGCGAGGGGGAGAGAGACCCAGTACTTC; CDR3aa: CASSPGLAGARGRETQYF
abundance: many; v_gene: TRBV19; d_gene: TRBD2; j_gene: TRBJ2-1; CDR3nt: TGTGCCAGTAAGAGCGGGAATACGAATGAGCAGTTCTTC; CDR3aa: CASKSGNTNEQFF
abundance: many; v_gene: TRBV6-6; d_gene: TRBD2; j_gene: TRBJ2-2; CDR3nt: TGTGCCAGCAGTCGAAAGGGACTAGTGAGGGCCGGGGAGCTGTTTTTT; CDR3aa: CASSRKGLVRAGELFF
abundance: NA; v_gene: TRBV4-3; d_gene: NA; j_gene: TRBJ1-2; CDR3nt: TGCGCCAGCAGCCGGACCATGGACAGCAGGGATGGCTACACCTTC; CDR3aa: CASSRTMDSRDGYTF
abundance: many; v_gene: TRBV11-3; d_gene: NA; j_gene: TRBJ2-5; CDR3nt: TGTGCCAGCAGCTCTCGGGGGGAGACCCAGTACTTC; CDR3aa: CASSSRGETQYF